The T cell receptor beta chain described here comes from a study of CD8+ T cells in alopecia areata. Sequencing templates came from extracted RNA that was reverse transcribed into cDNA. Measured with immunoSEQ multiplex PCR; TCRdb has only the in-frame clones, and not every one. This table holds about 180,000 clones, almost 65% found once. With respect to this clone: As yet, its antigen is unknown. Other DNA sequences of this sample code for an identical CDR3.

Findings and caveats of the study: Unlike in mice, where it was clearer, TCR sharing across patients was less clear, possibly HLA-related. Elevated clonality characterized lesional scalp relative to normal scalp, particularly in alopecia totalis/universalis.

Peripheral blood samples and lesional scalp punch biopsies were obtained from alopecia areata patients. PBMCs served as the source from which CD4+ and CD8+ T cells were sorted. The sequence was collected from a human donor with alopecia areata. Sequenced material: CD4+ T cells sorted from blood, taken at week 0.

The chain's CDR3 is CASSLDRGLHGYTF. The CDR3, as DNA: TGTGCCAGCAGCTTAGATAGGGGATTACATGGCTACACCTTC. This chain connects TRBV7-9 to TRBJ1-2, with D possibly TRBD1 on 5 matching bases. The germline V gene has CDR1 SEHNR and CDR2 FQNEAQ (reference sequence). V gave up 1 base and J gave up 6 bases, with 12 bases separating them. This CDR3 comprises 14 residues.